This TCR beta chain emerged from a study of shared clonotypes between healthy human individuals. Study-level points and caveats: Represented diversity (both genetic and exposure-history) was limited by the small number of donors. At large depth, rarefaction still showed sorted-subset sequencing to be incomplete. Clonotype sharing among donors likely depends on sequencing depth.

This CDR3 is 15 amino acids long. The ends were cut back, 4 bases at V and 11 bases at J, with 23 bases in the middle. The germline CDR1 and CDR2 sequences are MGHRA and YSYEKL. The naive CD8 fraction comprised CD45RO-negative cells positively selected for CCR7 and excluded terminally differentiated effector memory CD45RA+ cells. As to this clone: Its specificity is not known.

TCRdb keeps only in-frame clones here, not all; method: immunoSEQ multiplex PCR. Among around 2,000,000 clones listed, about 92% were seen once. The receptor comes from a man aged 18 to 30 in good health. Some clones in this sample may be carry-over from other donors' samples. The genes are TRBV4-1 and TRBJ1-1; the D gene is possibly TRBD1 (5 bases). Sequenced material: naive CD8+ T cells from PBMCs. CDR3 loop: CASSPALGGIWGAFF. The CDR3 DNA reads TGCGCCAGCAGCCCAGCTCTAGGAGGAATTTGGGGGGCTTTCTTT.